This T cell receptor beta chain comes out of a study of T cells in Graves' hyperthyroidism and ophthalmopathy. Points from the study as a whole: A model of 13 V-J features distinguished ophthalmopathy from stable hyperthyroidism. Onset of ophthalmopathy came a median roughly 6 months after the model predicted it.

From RNA transcripts, TCR beta CDR3 regions were amplified. HTBI primers were used for first-round RT-PCR of the TCR CDR3. TCRdb independently ran MiXCR on the multiplex PCR reads; one entry per CDR3 protein. The sample consists of 500,000 to 800,000 distinct CDR3 sequences, roughly 15% of them appearing once. The CDR3 covers 16 residues. The V end lost 6 bases, the J end lost 0 bases, and 15 bases lay between the germline ends. CDR1 is MNHNS and CDR2 is SASEGT in the germline V gene. Thyroid ultrasound, orbital computed tomography, clinical symptoms, and serum thyroxine and TRAb underpinned diagnoses. From less than 13 ml of fresh peripheral blood, PBMCs were isolated. This clonotype was counted a few times. The antigen remains unidentified.

This chain joins TRBV6-1 and TRBJ2-4; tentatively, D is TRBD2 (6 bases). The source of this sequence is a woman aged 50 to 65 with Graves' ophthalmopathy. Sequenced material: blood. CDR3 protein: CASREGGGRAKNIQYF. The DNA for the CDR3 is TGTGCCAGCAGGGAGGGCGGAGGAAGAGCCAAAAACATTCAGTACTTC.